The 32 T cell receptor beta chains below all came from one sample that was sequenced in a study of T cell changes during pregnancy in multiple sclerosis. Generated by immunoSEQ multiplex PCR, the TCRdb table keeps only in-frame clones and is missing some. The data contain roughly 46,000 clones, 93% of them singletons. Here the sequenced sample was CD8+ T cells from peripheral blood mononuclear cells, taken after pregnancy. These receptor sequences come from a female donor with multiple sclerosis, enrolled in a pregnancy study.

The CDR3: CASSSGAGDEQYF. As DNA, the CDR3 is TGTGCCAGCAGCTCAGGGGCTGGGGACGAGCAGTACTTC. The chain combines TRBV28 with TRBJ2-7; TRBD1 might be the D (6 bases). The germline V gene encodes CDR1 MDHEN and CDR2 SYDVKM. CDR3 length equals 13 residues. Trimming pared 6 bases from V and 5 bases from J, leaving 14 bases between.

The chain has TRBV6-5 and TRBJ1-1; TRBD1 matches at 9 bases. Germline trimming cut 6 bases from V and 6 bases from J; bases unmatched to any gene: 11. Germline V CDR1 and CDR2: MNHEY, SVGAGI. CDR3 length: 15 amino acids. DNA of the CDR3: TGTGCCAGCAGCCTTAACAGGGGGCGCCTTGCTGAAGCTTTCTTT. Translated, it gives CASSLNRGRLAEAFF.

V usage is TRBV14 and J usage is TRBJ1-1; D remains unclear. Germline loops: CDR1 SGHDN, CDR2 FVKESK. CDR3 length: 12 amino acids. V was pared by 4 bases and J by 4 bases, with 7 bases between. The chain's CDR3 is CASSPAGTEAFF. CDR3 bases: TGTGCCAGCAGCCCCGCGGGCACTGAAGCTTTCTTT.

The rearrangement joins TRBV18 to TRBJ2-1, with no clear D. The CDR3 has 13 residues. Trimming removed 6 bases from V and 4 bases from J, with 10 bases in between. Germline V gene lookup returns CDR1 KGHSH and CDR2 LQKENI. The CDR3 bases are TGTGCCAGCTCCCGGAGCAATTACAATGAGCAGTTCTTC. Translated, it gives CASSRSNYNEQFF.

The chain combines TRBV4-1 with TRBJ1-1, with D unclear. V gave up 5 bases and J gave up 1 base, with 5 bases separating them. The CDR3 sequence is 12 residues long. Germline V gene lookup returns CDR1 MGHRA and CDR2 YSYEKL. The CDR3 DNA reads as TGCGCCAGCAGCTCAGGGAACACTGAAGCTTTCTTT. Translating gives CASSSGNTEAFF.

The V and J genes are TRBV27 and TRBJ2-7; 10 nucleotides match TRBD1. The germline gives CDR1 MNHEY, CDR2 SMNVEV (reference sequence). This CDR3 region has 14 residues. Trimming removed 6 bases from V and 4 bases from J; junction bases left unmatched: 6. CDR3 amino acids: CASRTTGGTYEQYF. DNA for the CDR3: TGTGCCAGCAGAACGACAGGGGGCACGTACGAGCAGTACTTC.

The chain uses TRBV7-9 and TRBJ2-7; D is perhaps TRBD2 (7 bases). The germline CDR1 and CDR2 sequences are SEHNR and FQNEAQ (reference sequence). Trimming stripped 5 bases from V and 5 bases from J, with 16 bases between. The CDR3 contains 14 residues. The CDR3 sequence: CASSLSGGADEQYF. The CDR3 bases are TGTGCCAGCAGCCTAAGTGGGGGGGCGGACGAGCAGTACTTC.

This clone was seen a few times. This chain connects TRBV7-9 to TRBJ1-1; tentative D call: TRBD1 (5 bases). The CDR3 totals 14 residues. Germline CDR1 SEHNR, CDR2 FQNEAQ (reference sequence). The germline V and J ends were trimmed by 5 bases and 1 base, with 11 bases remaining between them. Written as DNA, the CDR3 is TGTGCCAGCAGCCCTTCCCAGGGGAACACTGAAGCTTTCTTT. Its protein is CASSPSQGNTEAFF.

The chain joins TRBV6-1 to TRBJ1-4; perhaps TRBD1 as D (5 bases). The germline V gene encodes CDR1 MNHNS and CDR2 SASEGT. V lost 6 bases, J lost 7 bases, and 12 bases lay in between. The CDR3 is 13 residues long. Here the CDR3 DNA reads TGTGCCAGCAGGGGGAGGGGTGGTGAAAAACTGTTTTTT. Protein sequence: CASRGRGGEKLFF.

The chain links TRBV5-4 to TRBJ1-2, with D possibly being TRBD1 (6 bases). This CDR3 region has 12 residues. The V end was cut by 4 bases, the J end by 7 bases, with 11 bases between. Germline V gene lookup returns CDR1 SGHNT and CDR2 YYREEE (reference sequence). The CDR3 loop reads CASSPGAFGYTF. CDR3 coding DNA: TGTGCCAGCAGCCCAGGGGCTTTTGGCTACACCTTC.

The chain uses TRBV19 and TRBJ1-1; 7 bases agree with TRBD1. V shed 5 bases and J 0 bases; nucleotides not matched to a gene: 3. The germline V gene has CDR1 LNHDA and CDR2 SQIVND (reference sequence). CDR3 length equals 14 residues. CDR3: CASSWDSLNTEAFF. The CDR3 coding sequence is TGTGCCAGTAGTTGGGACAGCTTGAACACTGAAGCTTTCTTT.

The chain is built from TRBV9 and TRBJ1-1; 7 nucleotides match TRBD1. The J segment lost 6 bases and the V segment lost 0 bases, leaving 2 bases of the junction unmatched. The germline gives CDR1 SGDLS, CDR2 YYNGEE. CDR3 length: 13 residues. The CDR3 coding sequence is TGTGCCAGCAGCGTAGCCGGGACAGCTGAAGCTTTCTTT. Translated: CASSVAGTAEAFF.

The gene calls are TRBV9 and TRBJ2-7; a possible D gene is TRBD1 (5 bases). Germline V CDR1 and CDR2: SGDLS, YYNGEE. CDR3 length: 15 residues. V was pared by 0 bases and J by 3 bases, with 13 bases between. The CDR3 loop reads CASSVGRGGFYEQYF. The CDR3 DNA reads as TGTGCCAGCAGCGTAGGTAGGGGTGGCTTCTACGAGCAGTACTTC.

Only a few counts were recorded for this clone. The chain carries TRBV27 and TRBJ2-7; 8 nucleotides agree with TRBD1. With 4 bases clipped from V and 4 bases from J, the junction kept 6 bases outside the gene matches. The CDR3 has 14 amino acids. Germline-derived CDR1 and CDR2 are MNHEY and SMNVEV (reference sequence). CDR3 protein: CASSSRDRTYEQYF. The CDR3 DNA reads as TGTGCCAGCAGTTCCCGGGACAGGACTTACGAGCAGTACTTC.

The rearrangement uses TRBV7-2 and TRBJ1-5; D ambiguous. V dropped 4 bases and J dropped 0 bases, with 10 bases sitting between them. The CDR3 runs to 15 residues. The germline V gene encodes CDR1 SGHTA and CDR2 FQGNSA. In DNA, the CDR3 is TGTGCCAGCAGCTCGGGGTCTTATAGCAATCAGCCCCAGCATTTT. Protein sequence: CASSSGSYSNQPQHF. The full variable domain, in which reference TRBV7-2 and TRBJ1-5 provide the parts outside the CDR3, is GAGVSQSPSNKVTEKGKDVELRCDPISGHTALYWYRQSLGQGLEFLIYFQGNSAPDKSGLPSDRFSAERTGGSVSTLTIQRTQQEDSAVYLCASSSGSYSNQPQHFGDGTRLSIL.

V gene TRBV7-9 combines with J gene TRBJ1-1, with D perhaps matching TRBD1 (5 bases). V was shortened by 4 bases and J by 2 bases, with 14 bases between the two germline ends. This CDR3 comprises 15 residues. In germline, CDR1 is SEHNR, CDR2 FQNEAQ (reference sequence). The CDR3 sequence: CASSSRGGLNTEAFF. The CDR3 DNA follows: TGTGCCAGCAGCTCCCGGGGGGGTTTAAACACTGAAGCTTTCTTT.

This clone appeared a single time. The CDR3 spells CASSPRRDYEQYF. In DNA, the CDR3 is TGTGCCAGCAGCCCTCGGAGGGACTACGAGCAGTACTTC. The chain carries TRBV2 and TRBJ2-7; TRBD2 is a possible D gene (6 bases). Trimming pared 6 bases from V and 3 bases from J, leaving 12 bases between. CDR3 length: 13 residues. Germline CDR1 is SNHLY and CDR2 is FYNNEI.

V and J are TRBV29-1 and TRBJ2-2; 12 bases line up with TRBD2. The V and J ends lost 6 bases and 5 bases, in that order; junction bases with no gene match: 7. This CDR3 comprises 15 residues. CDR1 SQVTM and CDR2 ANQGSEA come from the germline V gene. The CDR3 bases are TGCAGCGTGTGGACTAGCGGGATTAAGACCGGGGAGCTGTTTTTT. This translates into CSVWTSGIKTGELFF.

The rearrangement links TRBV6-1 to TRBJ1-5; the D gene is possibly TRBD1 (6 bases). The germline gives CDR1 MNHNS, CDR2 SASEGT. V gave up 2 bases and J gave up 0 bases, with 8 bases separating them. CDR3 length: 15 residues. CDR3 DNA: TGTGCCAGCAGTGAAAGGGGGAGTAGCAATCAGCCCCAGCATTTT. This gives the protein CASSERGSSNQPQHF.

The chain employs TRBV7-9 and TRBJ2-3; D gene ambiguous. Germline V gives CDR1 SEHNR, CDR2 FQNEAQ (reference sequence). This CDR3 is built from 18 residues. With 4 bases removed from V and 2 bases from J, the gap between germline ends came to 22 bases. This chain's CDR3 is CASSSRKTDGLDTDTQYF. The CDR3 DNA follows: TGTGCCAGCAGCTCGAGGAAAACCGACGGCCTAGACACAGATACGCAGTATTTT. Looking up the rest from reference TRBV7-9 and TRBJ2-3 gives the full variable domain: DTGVSQNPRHKITKRGQNVTFRCDPISEHNRLYWYRQTLGQGPEFLTYFQNEAQLEKSRLLSDRFSAERPKGSFSTLEIQRTEQGDSAMYLCASSSRKTDGLDTDTQYFGPGTRLTVL.

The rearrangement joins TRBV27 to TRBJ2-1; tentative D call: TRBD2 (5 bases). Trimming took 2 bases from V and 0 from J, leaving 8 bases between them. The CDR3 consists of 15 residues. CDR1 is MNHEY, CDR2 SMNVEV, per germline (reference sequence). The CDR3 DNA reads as TGTGCCAGCAGTTTAGTAGCGAGCTCCTACAATGAGCAGTTCTTC. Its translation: CASSLVASSYNEQFF.

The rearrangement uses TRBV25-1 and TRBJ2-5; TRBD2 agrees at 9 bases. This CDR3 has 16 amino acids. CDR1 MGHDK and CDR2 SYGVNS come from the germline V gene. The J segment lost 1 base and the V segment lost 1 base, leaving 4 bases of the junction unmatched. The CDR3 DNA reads TGTGCCAGCAGTGAATTCCCGACTAGCGGCCAAGAGACCCAGTACTTC. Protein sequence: CASSEFPTSGQETQYF.

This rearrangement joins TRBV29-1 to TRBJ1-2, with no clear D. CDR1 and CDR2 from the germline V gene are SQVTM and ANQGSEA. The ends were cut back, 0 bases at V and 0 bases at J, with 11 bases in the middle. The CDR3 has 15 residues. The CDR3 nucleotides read TGCAGCGTTGAAGATCAAACAGAACCTAACTATGGCTACACCTTC. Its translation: CSVEDQTEPNYGYTF.

The CDR3 region has the DNA TGTGCCAGCAGCTTCGGATTTGGGACTTACACTGAAGCTTTCTTT. Translation: CASSFGFGTYTEAFF. The rearrangement uses TRBV7-2 and TRBJ1-1; D is perhaps TRBD1 (5 bases). The CDR3 consists of 15 residues. V was shortened by 3 bases and J by 3 bases, with 14 bases between the two germline ends. The germline CDR1 and CDR2 sequences are SGHTA and FQGNSA.

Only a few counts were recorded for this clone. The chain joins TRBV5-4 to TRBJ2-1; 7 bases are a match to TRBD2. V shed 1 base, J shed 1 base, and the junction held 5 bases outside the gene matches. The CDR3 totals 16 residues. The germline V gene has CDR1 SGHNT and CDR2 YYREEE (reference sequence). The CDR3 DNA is TGTGCCAGCAGCTTGCGCCGCGGGGGTTCCTACAATGAGCAGTTCTTC. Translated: CASSLRRGGSYNEQFF.

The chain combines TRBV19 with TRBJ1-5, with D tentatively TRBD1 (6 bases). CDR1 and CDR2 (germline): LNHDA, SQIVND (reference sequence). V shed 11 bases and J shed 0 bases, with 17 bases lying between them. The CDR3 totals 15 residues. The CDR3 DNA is TGTGCCTCTTCCTGGGACACTTTTAGCAATCAGCCCCAGCATTTT. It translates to CASSWDTFSNQPQHF.

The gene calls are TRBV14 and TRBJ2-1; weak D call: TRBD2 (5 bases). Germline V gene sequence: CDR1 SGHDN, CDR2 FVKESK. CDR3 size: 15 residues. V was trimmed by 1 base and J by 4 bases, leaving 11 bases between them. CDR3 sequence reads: CASSQVYTGYNEQFF. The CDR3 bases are TGTGCCAGCAGCCAAGTGTACACGGGGTACAATGAGCAGTTCTTC.

CDR3 in DNA: TGTGCCAGCAGCTTGCCAGGGGCGGCCGAGCAGTACTTC. Protein product: CASSLPGAAEQYF. The rearrangement links TRBV5-5 to TRBJ2-7; TRBD1 might be the D (6 bases). Germline assignment: CDR1 SGHKS and CDR2 YYEKEE (reference sequence). The CDR3 contains 13 residues. V shed 1 base and J shed 6 bases, with 11 bases lying between them. The variable domain in full, with the rest retrieved from reference TRBV5-5 and TRBJ2-7, is DAGVTQSPTHLIKTRGQQVTLRCSPISGHKSVSWYQQVLGQGPQFIFQYYEKEERGRGNFPDRFSARQFPNYSSELNVNALLLGDSALYLCASSLPGAAEQYFGPGTRLTVT.

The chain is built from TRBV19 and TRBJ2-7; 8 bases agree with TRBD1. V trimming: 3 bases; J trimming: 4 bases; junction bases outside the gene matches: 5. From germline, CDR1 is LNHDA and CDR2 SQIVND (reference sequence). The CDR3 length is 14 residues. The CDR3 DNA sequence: TGTGCCAGTAGTATGGGAACAGGGGGATACGAGCAGTACTTC. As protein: CASSMGTGGYEQYF.

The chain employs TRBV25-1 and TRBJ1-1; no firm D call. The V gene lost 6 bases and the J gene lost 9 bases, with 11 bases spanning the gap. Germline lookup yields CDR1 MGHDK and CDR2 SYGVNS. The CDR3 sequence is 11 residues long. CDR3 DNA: TGTGCCAGCAGGGTCGGCGGGCAAGCTTTCTTT. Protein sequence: CASRVGGQAFF.

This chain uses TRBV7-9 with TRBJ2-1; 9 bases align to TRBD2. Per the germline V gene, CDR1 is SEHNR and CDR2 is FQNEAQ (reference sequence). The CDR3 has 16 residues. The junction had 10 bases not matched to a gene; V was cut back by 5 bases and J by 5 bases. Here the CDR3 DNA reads TGTGCCAGCAGCGGTGGGCTAGCGGGATATAACAATGAGCAGTTCTTC. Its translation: CASSGGLAGYNNEQFF.

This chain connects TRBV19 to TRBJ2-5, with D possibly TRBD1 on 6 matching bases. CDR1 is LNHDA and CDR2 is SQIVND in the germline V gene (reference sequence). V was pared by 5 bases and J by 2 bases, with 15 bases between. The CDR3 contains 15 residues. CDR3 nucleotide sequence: TGTGCCAGTAGTGCTTCGGTCGACAGGCAAGAGACCCAGTACTTC. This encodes CASSASVDRQETQYF. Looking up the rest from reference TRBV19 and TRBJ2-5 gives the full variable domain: DGGITQSPKYLFRKEGQNVTLSCEQNLNHDAMYWYRQDPGQGLRLIYYSQIVNDFQKGDIAEGYSVSREKKESFPLTVTSAQKNPTAFYLCASSASVDRQETQYFGPGTRLLVL.